This record covers a single TCR beta chain. Its antigen remains unknown. This sample stems from a study of T cells after posttransplantation cyclophosphamide. Study findings and constraints: Later post-transplant blood repertoires were often dominated by donor CD8+ memory clones. TRB overlap between skin or GI tissue T cells and blood was limited.

The CDR3 has 12 amino acids. CDR1 is SGHTS, CDR2 YDEGEE, per germline. V was trimmed by 0 bases and J by 9 bases, leaving 9 bases between them. Libraries were prepared by immunoSEQ multiplex PCR; TCRdb keeps only in-frame clonotypes and omits some of them. The sample includes 25,000 to 30,000 clones, 70% to 90% of them seen just once. The sequence was collected from a man aged 45 to 65. The rearrangement links TRBV5-8 to TRBJ1-2, with D tentatively TRBD1 (5 bases). Sequenced: PBMCs. CDR3 sequence (DNA): TGTGCCAGCAGCTTGGGACAGCTCCGCTACACCTTC. Translated: CASSLGQLRYTF.